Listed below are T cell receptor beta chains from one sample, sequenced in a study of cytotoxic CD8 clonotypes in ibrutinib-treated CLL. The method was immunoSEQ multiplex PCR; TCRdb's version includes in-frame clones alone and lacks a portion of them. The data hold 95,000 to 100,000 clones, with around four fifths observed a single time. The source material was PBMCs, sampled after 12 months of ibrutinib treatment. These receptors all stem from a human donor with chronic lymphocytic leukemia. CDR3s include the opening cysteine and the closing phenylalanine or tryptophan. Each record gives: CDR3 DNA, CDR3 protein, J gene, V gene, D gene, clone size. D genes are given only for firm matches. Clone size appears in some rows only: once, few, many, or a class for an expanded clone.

cdr3_nt: TGCGCCAGCAGCCGAGATGGGGGACTAGCCGGTCTCGAGCAGTACTTC; cdr3_aa: CASSRDGGLAGLEQYF; j_call: TRBJ2-7; v_call: TRBV5-1; d_call: TRBD2; clone_size: NA
cdr3_nt: TGTGCCAGCAAAGGGGGACAGGAGGTCTTGGGTAAGGGTTTCTTT; cdr3_aa: CASKGGQEVLGKGFF; j_call: TRBJ1-1; v_call: TRBV6-5; d_call: TRBD1; clone_size: NA
cdr3_nt: TGTGCCAGCAGCCCTAACTCAGCCACTAGCGGGGGGGAGACCCAGTACTTC; cdr3_aa: CASSPNSATSGGETQYF; j_call: TRBJ2-5; v_call: TRBV5-4; d_call: TRBD2; clone_size: NA
cdr3_nt: TGTGCCAGCAGAAAAGGGGGACAGGTCTACACTGAAGCTTTCTTT; cdr3_aa: CASRKGGQVYTEAFF; j_call: TRBJ1-1; v_call: TRBV7-2; d_call: TRBD1; clone_size: NA
cdr3_nt: TGCGCCAGCAGCTTAGGCAGCGGGGAGCTGTTTTTT; cdr3_aa: CASSLGSGELFF; j_call: TRBJ2-2; v_call: TRBV5-1; d_call: NA; clone_size: NA
cdr3_nt: TGCGCCAGCAGCTTGGGCGGGGGACCACACCTCACCGGGGAGCTGTTTTTT; cdr3_aa: CASSLGGGPHLTGELFF; j_call: TRBJ2-2; v_call: TRBV5-1; d_call: TRBD2; clone_size: NA
cdr3_nt: TGCGCCAGCAGCTTGTGGTCTGGGAAGGGGAGTCTGAACACTGAAGCTTTCTTT; cdr3_aa: CASSLWSGKGSLNTEAFF; j_call: TRBJ1-1; v_call: TRBV5-1; d_call: NA; clone_size: once
cdr3_nt: TGTGCCAGCAGCTGGACCCTTGGAGAGCAGTATTTT; cdr3_aa: CASSWTLGEQYF; j_call: TRBJ2-3; v_call: TRBV7-9; d_call: NA; clone_size: NA
cdr3_nt: TGTGCCACCAGCAGAGGGAGCAGGGAAGATCAGCCCCAGCATTTT; cdr3_aa: CATSRGSREDQPQHF; j_call: TRBJ1-5; v_call: TRBV15; d_call: NA; clone_size: NA
cdr3_nt: TGTGCCAGCAGCCAAAGTAGCGGGGAGTCCCACAATGAGCAGTTCTTC; cdr3_aa: CASSQSSGESHNEQFF; j_call: TRBJ2-1; v_call: TRBV4-2; d_call: TRBD2; clone_size: NA
cdr3_nt: TGTGCCAGCTCACCATCACAGGGTTTTTATTCACCCCTCCACTTT; cdr3_aa: CASSPSQGFYSPLHF; j_call: TRBJ1-6; v_call: TRBV18; d_call: NA; clone_size: NA
cdr3_nt: TGCGCCAGCAGTGATTGGGGGACCACCTACGAGCAGTACTTC; cdr3_aa: CASSDWGTTYEQYF; j_call: TRBJ2-7; v_call: TRBV10-2; d_call: NA; clone_size: many
cdr3_nt: TGTGCCAGCAGTTACTCGACGGTCAGTCATGAAAAACTGTTTTTT; cdr3_aa: CASSYSTVSHEKLFF; j_call: TRBJ1-4; v_call: TRBV6-5; d_call: NA; clone_size: NA
cdr3_nt: TGTGCCAGCAGAGTAGGGACAGGCAATCAGCCCCAGCATTTT; cdr3_aa: CASRVGTGNQPQHF; j_call: TRBJ1-5; v_call: TRBV28; d_call: TRBD1; clone_size: NA
cdr3_nt: TGTGCCAGCAACGTACCGGAAGCTTTCTTT; cdr3_aa: CASNVPEAFF; j_call: TRBJ1-1; v_call: TRBV2; d_call: NA; clone_size: once
cdr3_nt: TGTGCCAGCAGAGCAGCGGGGGACCTCACCGGGGAGCTGTTTTTT; cdr3_aa: CASRAAGDLTGELFF; j_call: TRBJ2-2; v_call: TRBV7-9; d_call: TRBD2; clone_size: NA
cdr3_nt: TGTGCCTGGAGTGTCGGGGAGAACACTGAAGCTTTCTTT; cdr3_aa: CAWSVGENTEAFF; j_call: TRBJ1-1; v_call: TRBV30; d_call: NA; clone_size: many
cdr3_nt: TGTGCCAGCAGTGGGGGACAGATCTATGGCTACACCTTC; cdr3_aa: CASSGGQIYGYTF; j_call: TRBJ1-2; v_call: TRBV28; d_call: TRBD1; clone_size: NA
cdr3_nt: TGTGCCAGCAGCTTACAACTAGCGGGGAACGGGGAGCTGTTTTTT; cdr3_aa: CASSLQLAGNGELFF; j_call: TRBJ2-2; v_call: TRBV7-3; d_call: TRBD2; clone_size: NA
cdr3_nt: TGTGCCAGCAGTGTGGTAGGGAGCGGGGGCAAGAAAGAGACCCAGTACTTC; cdr3_aa: CASSVVGSGGKKETQYF; j_call: TRBJ2-5; v_call: TRBV6-1; d_call: TRBD2; clone_size: NA
cdr3_nt: TGTGCCAGCAGCCAGAGGAGCGGGGCTGAGACCCAGTACTTC; cdr3_aa: CASSQRSGAETQYF; j_call: TRBJ2-5; v_call: TRBV7-2; d_call: TRBD2; clone_size: NA
cdr3_nt: TGTGCCAGCTCACCCAAACAGGGGGGGAACACTGAAGCTTTCTTT; cdr3_aa: CASSPKQGGNTEAFF; j_call: TRBJ1-1; v_call: TRBV18; d_call: TRBD1; clone_size: NA
cdr3_nt: TGTGCCAGCAGCTTAAGTAGAGTACAGGAAGAGACCCAGTACTTC; cdr3_aa: CASSLSRVQEETQYF; j_call: TRBJ2-5; v_call: TRBV7-9; d_call: NA; clone_size: NA
cdr3_nt: TGTGCCAGCAGCTTGGCCGGGAGAGAAGCTTTCTTT; cdr3_aa: CASSLAGREAFF; j_call: TRBJ1-1; v_call: TRBV5-5; d_call: NA; clone_size: NA
cdr3_nt: TGCACCGGGACTAGCGAGGCCTACAATGAGCAGTTCTTC; cdr3_aa: CTGTSEAYNEQFF; j_call: TRBJ2-1; v_call: TRBV29-1; d_call: TRBD2; clone_size: NA
cdr3_nt: TGTGCCAGCAGCGTAGGCGCAGATACGCAGTATTTT; cdr3_aa: CASSVGADTQYF; j_call: TRBJ2-3; v_call: TRBV9; d_call: NA; clone_size: NA
cdr3_nt: TGCGCCAGCAGCCCTTACGAGGAATATGGCTACACCTTC; cdr3_aa: CASSPYEEYGYTF; j_call: TRBJ1-2; v_call: TRBV5-1; d_call: NA; clone_size: NA
cdr3_nt: TGTGCCAGCAGCAAGGGACAGGGCCCCTACGAGCAGTACTTC; cdr3_aa: CASSKGQGPYEQYF; j_call: TRBJ2-7; v_call: TRBV7-3; d_call: TRBD1; clone_size: NA
cdr3_nt: TGCGCCAGCAGCGGACAGGGGATAGAGACCCAGTACTTC; cdr3_aa: CASSGQGIETQYF; j_call: TRBJ2-5; v_call: TRBV5-1; d_call: TRBD1; clone_size: NA
cdr3_nt: TGCGCCAGCAGCCCTGCTAGCGGCCAAGAGACCCAGTACTTC; cdr3_aa: CASSPASGQETQYF; j_call: TRBJ2-5; v_call: TRBV4-1; d_call: TRBD2; clone_size: once
cdr3_nt: TGCGCCAGCAGCTTGGGGTCCCGGGACACCACCGGGGAGCTGTTTTTT; cdr3_aa: CASSLGSRDTTGELFF; j_call: TRBJ2-2; v_call: TRBV5-1; d_call: NA; clone_size: NA
cdr3_nt: TGTGCCAGCAGCCTTATGTTAGCGAATTCACCCCTCCACTTT; cdr3_aa: CASSLMLANSPLHF; j_call: TRBJ1-6; v_call: TRBV13; d_call: NA; clone_size: NA
cdr3_nt: TGTGCCAGCTCTGAAGGCGGGACTAGTAGGGATACGCAGTATTTT; cdr3_aa: CASSEGGTSRDTQYF; j_call: TRBJ2-3; v_call: TRBV18; d_call: TRBD2; clone_size: NA
cdr3_nt: TGTGCCATCAGTGTTGACAGGGGGGCCTACGAGCAGTACTTC; cdr3_aa: CAISVDRGAYEQYF; j_call: TRBJ2-7; v_call: TRBV10-3; d_call: TRBD1; clone_size: NA
cdr3_nt: TGTGCCAGCAGCGCGACAGGGGGCACCTATGGCTACACCTTC; cdr3_aa: CASSATGGTYGYTF; j_call: TRBJ1-2; v_call: TRBV7-2; d_call: TRBD1; clone_size: few
cdr3_nt: TGTGCCAGCAGTTTTACAGGGGGCGGTGGAGGTGGCTACACCTTC; cdr3_aa: CASSFTGGGGGGYTF; j_call: TRBJ1-2; v_call: TRBV27; d_call: TRBD1; clone_size: NA
cdr3_nt: TGCGCCAGCAGCTCGTACCCGGGACAGCTCTATGGCTACACCTTC; cdr3_aa: CASSSYPGQLYGYTF; j_call: TRBJ1-2; v_call: TRBV5-1; d_call: TRBD1; clone_size: NA
cdr3_nt: TGTGCCAGCAGTTACTCGACAGGGGAACTGGGCGAGCAGTACTTC; cdr3_aa: CASSYSTGELGEQYF; j_call: TRBJ2-7; v_call: TRBV6-6; d_call: TRBD1; clone_size: NA
cdr3_nt: TGCGCCAGCAGCCAAGATCGCCAGGCTAACTCCTACAATGAGCAGTTCTTC; cdr3_aa: CASSQDRQANSYNEQFF; j_call: TRBJ2-1; v_call: TRBV4-3; d_call: NA; clone_size: NA
cdr3_nt: TGTGCCAGTAGTATAATTGGAGTTACGAGCACAGATACGCAGTATTTT; cdr3_aa: CASSIIGVTSTDTQYF; j_call: TRBJ2-3; v_call: TRBV19; d_call: NA; clone_size: NA
cdr3_nt: TGTGCCAGTAGTATAGATGGCAGGGGCAATCAGCCCCAGCATTTT; cdr3_aa: CASSIDGRGNQPQHF; j_call: TRBJ1-5; v_call: TRBV19; d_call: NA; clone_size: once
cdr3_nt: TGTGCCAGCAGTTCCACGTTTAGCAATCAGCCCCAGCATTTT; cdr3_aa: CASSSTFSNQPQHF; j_call: TRBJ1-5; v_call: TRBV27; d_call: NA; clone_size: NA
cdr3_nt: TGTGCCAGCAGCCCCCGTGGGGCAAATGAGGGCACCGGGGAGCTGTTTTTT; cdr3_aa: CASSPRGANEGTGELFF; j_call: TRBJ2-2; v_call: TRBV9; d_call: NA; clone_size: NA
cdr3_nt: TGCGCCAGCAGCTTTTGGCCGGGCGGGGATTCACCCCTCCACTTT; cdr3_aa: CASSFWPGGDSPLHF; j_call: TRBJ1-6; v_call: TRBV5-1; d_call: NA; clone_size: NA
cdr3_nt: TGTGCCAGCAGTTTGAAGGCCCCGGGCAATCAGCCCCAGCATTTT; cdr3_aa: CASSLKAPGNQPQHF; j_call: TRBJ1-5; v_call: TRBV28; d_call: NA; clone_size: NA
cdr3_nt: TGTGCCAGCAGCTTGGCCGGCGGTCGGCAGGGGGCCCGGGGCTACACCTTC; cdr3_aa: CASSLAGGRQGARGYTF; j_call: TRBJ1-2; v_call: TRBV5-6; d_call: TRBD1; clone_size: NA
cdr3_nt: TGTGCCAGCAGCTTACAAGGACTATCGGACGAGCAGTACTTC; cdr3_aa: CASSLQGLSDEQYF; j_call: TRBJ2-7; v_call: TRBV7-3; d_call: NA; clone_size: NA
cdr3_nt: TGCGCCAGCAGTGAGGCAGGGGGCATGAACGAGCAGTACTTC; cdr3_aa: CASSEAGGMNEQYF; j_call: TRBJ2-7; v_call: TRBV10-1; d_call: TRBD1; clone_size: NA
cdr3_nt: TGCGCCAGCAACAACCCAAGTCGACAGGCCGCCCACAGTGATACGCAGTATTTT; cdr3_aa: CASNNPSRQAAHSDTQYF; j_call: TRBJ2-3; v_call: TRBV5-1; d_call: NA; clone_size: few
cdr3_nt: TGTGCCTCCACCTTAGGGAGCGGCACAGATACGCAGTATTTT; cdr3_aa: CASTLGSGTDTQYF; j_call: TRBJ2-3; v_call: TRBV6-5; d_call: NA; clone_size: NA
cdr3_nt: TGTGCCATCAGTGAGTCCCTCATAGGAACCAAAAACATTCAGTACTTC; cdr3_aa: CAISESLIGTKNIQYF; j_call: TRBJ2-4; v_call: TRBV10-3; d_call: NA; clone_size: NA
cdr3_nt: TGCGCCAGCAGTGAGCCGGGACAGGGCTCCTACGAGCAGTACTTC; cdr3_aa: CASSEPGQGSYEQYF; j_call: TRBJ2-7; v_call: TRBV10-1; d_call: TRBD1; clone_size: few
cdr3_nt: TGTGCCAGTACCCCGGGGAGATCTAGCACAGATACGCAGTATTTT; cdr3_aa: CASTPGRSSTDTQYF; j_call: TRBJ2-3; v_call: TRBV19; d_call: NA; clone_size: NA
cdr3_nt: TGCGCCAGCAGCTTGGGACGGGCGAACACCGGGGAGCTGTTTTTT; cdr3_aa: CASSLGRANTGELFF; j_call: TRBJ2-2; v_call: TRBV5-1; d_call: NA; clone_size: NA
cdr3_nt: TGTGCCAGCACCCAAAACAGGGGAGGGGGCTATGGCTACACCTTC; cdr3_aa: CASTQNRGGGYGYTF; j_call: TRBJ1-2; v_call: TRBV4-2; d_call: TRBD1; clone_size: NA